Sequencing of this T cell receptor (beta chain) was carried out in a study of shared T cell receptors in the human thymus. Germline V gives CDR1 LNHDA, CDR2 SQIVND (reference sequence). The CDR3 covers 15 residues. Losses at the gene ends were 3 bases for V and 4 bases for J; bases not matched to a gene: 2. Sequencing used immunoSEQ multiplex PCR; TCRdb keeps in-frame clones, though not all of them. The sample has about 660,000 clones, approximately 87% seen once. These same data were also listed under a study on human thymus T cells. That work states: Corrective surgery for congenital heart defects was being performed on the healthy Finnish infants who served as donors. Corrective cardiac surgery supplied the resected thymus tissue. Thymic and blood repertoires appeared to carry a bias in their V and J gene usage. Highly overlapping thymic repertoires in unrelated individuals were reported by related research.

Sequenced sample: thymocytes. The genes are TRBV19 and TRBJ1-4; 10 bases match TRBD1. The source of this sequence is a boy under three years old with a congenital heart defect. CDR3 nucleotide sequence: TGTGCCAGTAGTATGAGGACAGGGGGTAATGAAAAACTGTTTTTT. Translation: CASSMRTGGNEKLFF.